The 30 T cell receptor beta chains reported below all come from one sample, sequenced in a study of blood T cell repertoires in COVID-19 (dated by TCRdb to 2020 to 2022). Receptor libraries were prepared by the immunoSEQ multiplex PCR assay. Here the immuneACCESS table is served through TCRdb, limited to in-frame sequences with V and J called. Missing clones are a known gap in these copies; in checked studies unresolved V genes cover under half, and the rest lacks a known reason. The sample table contains about 130,000 clones; only one count was recorded for roughly 90% of them. The ten most abundant clones make up about 3.5% of the sample. Sequenced sample: peripheral blood. The receptors derive from a man aged 45-65 years with active COVID-19.

The J gene is TRBJ2-3, the V gene TRBV6-5, with TRBD1 identical over 9 bases. Germline loops: CDR1 MNHEY, CDR2 SVGAGI. This CDR3 has 15 residues. J lost 3 bases, V lost 7 bases, and 8 bases had no gene match. CDR3 protein: CASTYGDRVTDTQYF. CDR3 nucleotide sequence: TGTGCCAGCACCTATGGGGACAGGGTTACAGATACGCAGTATTTT.

This clone was counted between two and nine times. The gene calls are TRBV7-7 and TRBJ2-2; D is perhaps TRBD1 (6 bases). V lost 1 base to trimming and J lost 6 bases, with 9 bases between them. Germline-derived CDR1 and CDR2 are SSHAT and FNYEAQ (reference sequence). This CDR3 is 14 amino acids long. In nucleotides, the CDR3 is TGTGCCAGCAGCTTAGACAGGGCGTCCGGGGAGCTGTTTTTT. Translating gives CASSLDRASGELFF.

This chain connects TRBV7-2 to TRBJ2-5, with TRBD1 matching over 8 bases. Unmatched junction bases numbered 14, after V lost 4 bases and J lost 4 bases. The CDR3 totals 17 residues. Germline CDR1 is SGHTA and CDR2 is FQGNSA. The CDR3 spells CASSSFPRGRIGETQYF. The DNA for the CDR3 is TGTGCCAGCAGCTCCTTCCCCAGGGGGCGCATAGGAGAGACCCAGTACTTC.

The chain employs TRBV6-5 and TRBJ2-1; 14 positions agree with TRBD2. This CDR3 contains 15 residues. Germline CDR1 MNHEY, CDR2 SVGAGI. V trimming: 4 bases; J trimming: 9 bases; junction bases outside the gene matches: 5. CDR3 DNA sequence: TGTGCCAGCAGTTCCGGGACTAGCGGGAGCGGTGAGCAGTTCTTC. This gives the protein CASSSGTSGSGEQFF.

CDR3 sequence: CASSQEWFVGNYGYTF. The CDR3 DNA is TGTGCCAGCAGCCAAGAGTGGTTTGTGGGCAACTATGGCTACACCTTC. The chain combines TRBV3-1 (or the pseudogene TRBV3-2) with TRBJ1-2; D ambiguous. Germline CDR1 is LGHDT and CDR2 is YNNKEL (reference sequence). The CDR3 has 16 residues. V gave up 0 bases and J gave up 2 bases, with 13 bases separating them.

The chain combines TRBV18 with TRBJ1-3, with TRBD1 as a possible D gene (5 bases). Trimming stripped 0 bases from V and 3 bases from J, with 9 bases between. Germline CDR1 and CDR2: KGHSH and LQKENI. This CDR3 region has 15 residues. The CDR3 nucleotides read TGTGCCAGCTCACCACCGCAGGGCCTTGGAAACACCATATATTTT. Amino acids: CASSPPQGLGNTIYF.

V is TRBV9 and J is TRBJ2-1, with TRBD2 matching over 12 bases. The CDR3 sequence is 16 residues long. Germline V lookup: CDR1 SGDLS, CDR2 YYNGEE. Losses at the gene ends were 4 bases for V and 4 bases for J; bases not matched to a gene: 6. The CDR3: CASSPRLAGGYNEQFF. Here the CDR3 DNA reads TGTGCCAGCAGCCCCCGGCTAGCGGGGGGGTACAATGAGCAGTTCTTC.

The V gene is TRBV6-1, the J gene TRBJ2-3; the D gene is possibly TRBD2 (6 bases). Germline V gene lookup returns CDR1 MNHNS and CDR2 SASEGT. The CDR3 has 15 amino acids. V was pared by 0 bases and J by 3 bases, with 10 bases between. The CDR3: CASSEAGDLTDTQYF. CDR3 bases: TGTGCCAGCAGTGAAGCAGGGGACTTGACAGATACGCAGTATTTT.

The V call is TRBV11-2, the J call TRBJ2-5; 7 positions agree with TRBD1. The length of the CDR3 is 16 residues. Germline assignment: CDR1 SGHAT and CDR2 FQNNGV. J was trimmed by 2 bases and V by 1 base; bases with no gene match: 7. The CDR3 nucleotides are TGTGCCAGCAGCTTAGGGTTACGGGGACAGCAAGAGACCCAGTACTTC. Translation: CASSLGLRGQQETQYF.

The rearrangement uses TRBV11-1 and TRBJ2-1; 9 bases are a match to TRBD2. V was pared by 2 bases and J by 6 bases, with 8 bases of the junction left unmatched. CDR1 SGHAT and CDR2 FQDESV come from the germline V gene (reference sequence). This CDR3 contains 16 residues. The CDR3 DNA sequence: TGTGCCAGCAGCTTATCGGCCAGCGGGGGGCCCAATGAGCAGTTCTTC. Protein product: CASSLSASGGPNEQFF.

The chain combines TRBV4-1 with TRBJ1-2; D gene uncertain. Between the trimmed V and J ends, which lost 0 bases and 4 bases, there was a span of 15 bases. The CDR3 length is 16 residues. Germline CDR1 is MGHRA and CDR2 is YSYEKL. The CDR3 DNA is TGCGCCAGCAGCCAAGAACTCCGGGGAGTAAGCTATGGCTACACCTTC. Its translation: CASSQELRGVSYGYTF.

The chain joins TRBV9 to TRBJ1-2, with a tentative D call TRBD1 (6 bases). Between the trimmed V and J ends, which lost 0 bases and 1 base, there was a span of 10 bases. CDR3 length equals 15 residues. Germline V gene data show CDR1 as SGDLS and CDR2 as YYNGEE. CDR3 coding DNA: TGTGCCAGCAGCGTAGAAGGGACAATTAACTATGGCTACACCTTC. This translates into CASSVEGTINYGYTF.

This chain uses TRBV7-9 with TRBJ2-2; 7 bases fit TRBD1. Germline values: CDR1 SEHNR, CDR2 FQNEAQ (reference sequence). The CDR3 contains 17 residues. Trimming removed 8 bases from V and 4 bases from J; junction bases left unmatched: 16. CDR3 region: CASGRDHRRQGTGELFF. DNA for the CDR3: TGTGCCAGCGGCCGGGACCACAGGAGACAGGGCACCGGGGAGCTGTTTTTT.

This chain uses TRBV13 with TRBJ2-3, with 9 bases that match TRBD2. The germline V gene has CDR1 PRHDT and CDR2 FYEKMQ (reference sequence). The CDR3 runs to 16 residues. V lost 5 bases to trimming and J lost 3 bases; unmatched junction nucleotides: 9. CDR3 region: CASSPGPSGETDTQYF. CDR3 DNA: TGTGCCAGCAGCCCAGGCCCTAGCGGGGAAACAGATACGCAGTATTTT.

The chain couples TRBV6-5 to TRBJ2-3, with TRBD2 matching 11 bases. V lost 6 bases, J lost 4 bases, and 6 bases stayed unmatched. The CDR3 is 15 amino acids. CDR1 MNHEY and CDR2 SVGAGI come from the germline V gene. CDR3 in DNA: TGTGCCAGCAGACTAGCGGGAGCGAAGGCAGATACGCAGTATTTT. Translated, it gives CASRLAGAKADTQYF.

The V call is TRBV6-6, the J call TRBJ1-1; no reliable D call. The CDR3 loop spans 14 amino acids. Trimming took 8 bases from V and 1 from J, leaving 14 bases between them. Germline V gene lookup returns CDR1 MNHNY and CDR2 SVGAGI (reference sequence). CDR3 region: CASSSSGRNTEAFF. CDR3 in DNA: TGTGCCAGCTCTTCGAGCGGCAGGAACACTGAAGCTTTCTTT.

V and J are TRBV24-1 and TRBJ2-5; 13 nucleotides agree with TRBD2. Germline lookup yields CDR1 KGHDR and CDR2 SFDVKD. This CDR3 has 17 residues. Trimming took 3 bases from V and 2 from J; bases not matched to a gene: 5. CDR3 region: CATSDGGLAGLQETQYF. CDR3 nucleotide sequence: TGTGCCACCAGTGATGGGGGACTAGCGGGGCTGCAAGAGACCCAGTACTTC.

V and J are TRBV5-1 and TRBJ2-1; 11 bases agree with TRBD1. After removal of 3 bases from V and 9 bases from J, the junction contained 11 bases not matched to a gene. CDR1 is SGHRS and CDR2 is YFSETQ in the germline V gene. The CDR3 length is 16 residues. The chain's CDR3 is CASSSNPGTGGGEQFF. The DNA of the CDR3 is TGCGCCAGCAGCTCAAACCCCGGGACAGGGGGTGGTGAGCAGTTCTTC.

The chain couples TRBV5-1 to TRBJ2-5; 9 bases are shared with TRBD2. Germline CDR1 SGHRS, CDR2 YFSETQ. V was clipped by 0 bases and J by 3 bases; unmatched bases: 6. The CDR3 runs to 16 residues. CDR3: CASSLGSGGGKETQYF. CDR3 sequence (DNA): TGCGCCAGCAGCTTGGGTAGCGGGGGAGGCAAAGAGACCCAGTACTTC.

The V and J genes are TRBV2 and TRBJ1-2, with D possibly TRBD1 on 5 matching bases. CDR3 length equals 14 residues. V lost 3 bases to trimming and J lost 4 bases, with 12 bases between them. Germline values: CDR1 SNHLY, CDR2 FYNNEI. The CDR3 reads CASSDQGIGYGYTF. The CDR3 DNA is TGTGCCAGCAGTGACCAGGGTATTGGCTATGGCTACACCTTC.

The chain recombines TRBV6-5 with TRBJ1-5, with a possible D match to TRBD1 (5 bases). Trimming pared 5 bases from V and 7 bases from J, leaving 12 bases between. Germline lookup yields CDR1 MNHEY and CDR2 SVGAGI. CDR3 size: 13 residues. The DNA for the CDR3 is TGTGCCAGCAGTCCCGGGGGAGGCCAGCCCCAGCATTTT. This gives the protein CASSPGGGQPQHF.

The chain has TRBV7-2 and TRBJ2-1, with 8 bases lining up with TRBD2. V shed 5 bases and J 0 bases; nucleotides not matched to a gene: 6. Germline assignment: CDR1 SGHTA and CDR2 FQGNSA. The CDR3 length is 16 residues. The CDR3 loop is CASSTQAGGSYNEQFF. CDR3 nucleotide sequence: TGTGCCAGCAGCACTCAGGCGGGGGGCTCCTACAATGAGCAGTTCTTC.

V is TRBV5-4 and J is TRBJ2-2; a weak D match, TRBD1 (6 bases). The germline gives CDR1 SGHNT, CDR2 YYREEE (reference sequence). The CDR3 sequence is 15 residues long. Trimming took 1 base from V and 6 from J, leaving 13 bases between them. The CDR3 sequence: CASSLRLGAAGELFF. For the CDR3, the DNA is TGTGCCAGCAGCTTGCGGTTGGGGGCTGCCGGGGAGCTGTTTTTT. The full variable domain, rest sourced from reference TRBV5-4 and TRBJ2-2, is ETGVTQSPTHLIKTRGQQVTLRCSSQSGHNTVSWYQQALGQGPQFIFQYYREEENGRGNFPPRFSGLQFPNYSSELNVNALELDDSALYLCASSLRLGAAGELFFGEGSRLTVL.

V usage is TRBV4-1 and J usage is TRBJ2-2; D might be TRBD1 (6 bases). The germline V and J ends were trimmed by 2 bases and 3 bases, with 10 bases remaining between them. The germline CDR1 and CDR2 sequences are MGHRA and YSYEKL. The CDR3 covers 15 residues. The CDR3 DNA reads as TGCGCCAGCAGCCAACGGTCAGGGGACACCGGGGAGCTGTTTTTT. It translates to CASSQRSGDTGELFF.

This clone was seen many times. The rearrangement joins TRBV19 to TRBJ1-1, with no clear D. Germline V gene lookup returns CDR1 LNHDA and CDR2 SQIVND (reference sequence). This CDR3 has 11 amino acids. Trimming removed 6 bases from V and 11 bases from J, with 13 bases in between. The CDR3: CASRGGVNAFF. The DNA for the CDR3 is TGTGCCAGTAGGGGAGGAGTGAACGCTTTCTTT. The full variable domain, completed using reference TRBV19 and TRBJ1-1, is DGGITQSPKYLFRKEGQNVTLSCEQNLNHDAMYWYRQDPGQGLRLIYYSQIVNDFQKGDIAEGYSVSREKKESFPLTVTSAQKNPTAFYLCASRGGVNAFFGQGTRLTVV.

The chain is built from TRBV5-1 and TRBJ2-3, with D hard to call. The CDR3 runs to 15 residues. The V gene lost 1 base and the J gene lost 0 bases, with 9 bases spanning the gap. Per germline, CDR1 SGHRS and CDR2 YFSETQ. The chain's CDR3 is CASSLLVSSTDTQYF. As DNA, the CDR3 is TGCGCCAGCAGCTTGTTAGTTTCCAGCACAGATACGCAGTATTTT.

The V call is TRBV28, the J call TRBJ1-2, with 11 bases fitting TRBD1. Germline CDR1 and CDR2: MDHEN and SYDVKM. The CDR3 has 14 amino acids. The J segment lost 7 bases and the V segment lost 4 bases, leaving 5 bases of the junction unmatched. The CDR3 coding sequence is TGTGCCAGCAGTTCAGGACAGGGGGCCAGTGGCTACACCTTC. As protein: CASSSGQGASGYTF.

The gene calls are TRBV27 and TRBJ2-3; tentative D call: TRBD1 (10 bases). The CDR3 spans 17 residues. The germline gives CDR1 MNHEY, CDR2 SMNVEV (reference sequence). The V gene lost 1 base and the J gene lost 5 bases, with 19 bases spanning the gap. The CDR3 spells CASSLFAGGTGEDTQYF. The CDR3 coding sequence is TGTGCCAGCAGTTTATTCGCGGGGGGGACAGGGGAAGATACGCAGTATTTT.

The chain uses TRBV4-2 and TRBJ1-5; the D gene is possibly TRBD1 (6 bases). Germline lookup yields CDR1 LGHNA and CDR2 YNFKEQ. Trimming left V 5 bases short and J 2 bases short, with 19 bases between. The length of the CDR3 is 17 residues. CDR3 nucleotide sequence: TGTGCCAGCAGCGGGGGACATTCTATGGGTGGCAATCAGCCCCAGCATTTT. Protein: CASSGGHSMGGNQPQHF.

The J gene is TRBJ2-3, the V gene TRBV6-4; 15 bases fit TRBD2. Germline V lookup: CDR1 MRHNA, CDR2 SNTAGT. CDR3 size: 17 residues. Unmatched junction bases numbered 10, after V lost 7 bases and J lost 5 bases. The CDR3 coding sequence is TGTGCCAGCATCATACCGGGACTAGCGGGAGGTGGAGATACGCAGTATTTT. As protein: CASIIPGLAGGGDTQYF.